Each of the 24 T cell receptor beta chains below was sequenced from the same sample in a study of T cell responses to AZD1222 COVID-19 vaccine. Produced via immunoSEQ multiplex PCR; TCRdb's table is partial and in-frame only. The table has about 150,000 clones, about 89% seen once; the top ten hold under 4%. Here the sequenced sample was peripheral blood, taken 28 days after the second AZD1222 dose. The receptors derive from an adult who received the AZD1222 COVID-19 vaccine.

V is TRBV25-1 and J is TRBJ1-1, with unresolved D. Trimming took off 1 base at V and 1 base at J, with 7 bases between the two ends. The germline CDR1 and CDR2 sequences are MGHDK and SYGVNS. CDR3 length equals 14 residues. CDR3 loop: CASSEFGPNTEAFF. The CDR3 bases are TGTGCCAGCAGTGAATTTGGCCCGAACACTGAAGCTTTCTTT.

The chain combines TRBV30 with TRBJ1-2; D may be TRBD1 (5 bases). Trimming left V 4 bases short and J 6 bases short, with 15 bases between. Germline CDR1 is GTSNPN and CDR2 is SVGIG (reference sequence). The CDR3 consists of 13 residues. Here the CDR3 reads CAWIRGTDNGYTF. CDR3 DNA sequence: TGTGCCTGGATACGAGGGACCGATAATGGCTACACCTTC.

This clone is labeled as medium-sized. The chain has TRBV28 and TRBJ2-1; 10 bases align to TRBD2. Germline CDR1 MDHEN, CDR2 SYDVKM. The CDR3 covers 15 residues. The J segment lost 6 bases and the V segment lost 6 bases, leaving 8 bases of the junction unmatched. The chain's CDR3 is CASSPGTSEANEQFF. DNA of the CDR3: TGTGCCAGCAGCCCCGGGACTAGCGAGGCCAATGAGCAGTTCTTC.

The CDR3 nucleotides read TGTGCCAGCAGGGTATCGGGGGTGAACACCGGGGAGCTGTTTTTT. Amino acids: CASRVSGVNTGELFF. The rearrangement links TRBV25-1 to TRBJ2-2, with TRBD2 as a possible D gene (6 bases). In germline, CDR1 is MGHDK, CDR2 SYGVNS. V was trimmed by 6 bases and J by 1 base, leaving 12 bases between them. This CDR3 spans 15 amino acids.

The chain carries TRBV9 and TRBJ2-3; D remains ambiguous. Between the trimmed V and J ends, which lost 0 bases and 4 bases, there was a span of 9 bases. This CDR3 region has 14 residues. CDR1 and CDR2 (germline): SGDLS, YYNGEE. CDR3 sequence (DNA): TGTGCCAGCAGCGTAGTTACTACTCCAGATACGCAGTATTTT. Translating it yields CASSVVTTPDTQYF.

The V gene is TRBV9, the J gene TRBJ1-3; D unclear. CDR3 length: 16 amino acids. The germline V gene encodes CDR1 SGDLS and CDR2 YYNGEE. Deletions cut 0 bases from V and 0 bases from J, with 10 bases between. The CDR3 here is CASSVGAAVSGNTIYF. The DNA for the CDR3 is TGTGCCAGCAGCGTAGGGGCGGCGGTCTCTGGAAACACCATATATTTT.

This chain connects TRBV9 to TRBJ1-3; D gene uncertain. Germline V gene data show CDR1 as SGDLS and CDR2 as YYNGEE. V lost 1 base to trimming and J lost 0 bases, with 11 bases between them. The CDR3 extends over 16 amino acids. The CDR3, as DNA: TGTGCCAGCAGCGTATCCTCCGGGGACTCTGGAAACACCATATATTTT. It translates to CASSVSSGDSGNTIYF.

This chain links TRBV9 with TRBJ2-1; 10 bases align to TRBD2. Germline trimming cut 1 base from V and 8 bases from J; bases unmatched to any gene: 6. The CDR3 consists of 15 residues. CDR1 is SGDLS and CDR2 is YYNGEE in the germline V gene. For the CDR3, the DNA is TGTGCCAGCAGCGTACTAGCGGGGGCCCAGGATGAGCAGTTCTTC. Amino acid sequence: CASSVLAGAQDEQFF.

This sequence joins TRBV18 and TRBJ2-7; 10 bases line up with TRBD2. The CDR3 is made up of 15 amino acids. Germline CDR1 is KGHSH and CDR2 is LQKENI. J gave up 4 bases and V 1 base, and 4 bases lay outside the gene matches. The CDR3 sequence is CASSPRLAGEYEQYF. Written as DNA, the CDR3 is TGTGCCAGCTCACCACGCCTAGCGGGAGAATACGAGCAGTACTTC.

The chain combines TRBV7-2 with TRBJ1-5; 10 nucleotides align to TRBD1. The germline gives CDR1 SGHTA, CDR2 FQGNSA. There are 15 residues in the CDR3. V trimming: 5 bases; J trimming: 4 bases; junction bases outside the gene matches: 5. The CDR3 loop reads CASSPSGQGNQPQHF. The CDR3 DNA reads TGTGCCAGCAGCCCCTCGGGACAGGGGAATCAGCCCCAGCATTTT.

The CDR3 DNA reads TGTGCCAGCCTGACAGGGTGGCCCTATGGCTACACCTTC. It specifies CASLTGWPYGYTF. V is TRBV6-4 and J is TRBJ1-2; 7 bases are shared with TRBD1. This CDR3 contains 13 residues. Germline V gene data show CDR1 as MRHNA and CDR2 as SNTAGT. V lost 8 bases to trimming and J lost 4 bases; unmatched junction nucleotides: 7.

The rearrangement joins TRBV29-1 to TRBJ1-1; D unclear. Germline CDR1 and CDR2: SQVTM and ANQGSEA. Trimming took 4 bases from V and 3 from J, leaving 12 bases between them. This CDR3 has 13 amino acids. This CDR3 reads CSVAVHGDTEAFF. CDR3 nucleotide sequence: TGCAGCGTTGCGGTCCACGGGGACACTGAAGCTTTCTTT.

J is TRBJ2-5 and V is TRBV20-1; unclear D gene. The germline V gene has CDR1 DFQATT and CDR2 SNEGSKA (reference sequence). The CDR3 length is 15 residues. Trimming pared 3 bases from V and 5 bases from J, leaving 19 bases between. CDR3 in DNA: TGCAGTGCTAGTCCGCCGACATCTGGGCGGGAGACCCAGTACTTC. It codes for CSASPPTSGRETQYF.

This clone showed up just a few times. V usage is TRBV7-6 and J usage is TRBJ1-2; the match to TRBD1 covers 11 bases. This CDR3 comprises 16 residues. Germline CDR1 and CDR2: SGHVS and FNYEAQ. The ends lost 1 base at V and 4 bases at J; junction bases unmatched: 5. The CDR3 loop reads CASSLGGTGGSYGYTF. The CDR3 nucleotides read TGTGCCAGCAGCTTAGGGGGGACAGGGGGTTCCTATGGCTACACCTTC. The entire variable domain, with the rest obtained from reference TRBV7-6 and TRBJ1-2, is as follows: GAGVSQSPRYKVTKRGQDVALRCDPISGHVSLYWYRQALGQGPEFLTYFNYEAQQDKSGLPNDRFSAERPEGSISTLTIQRTEQRDSAMYRCASSLGGTGGSYGYTFGSGTRLTVV.

This chain joins TRBV18 and TRBJ1-1; no clear D. Germline V gene lookup returns CDR1 KGHSH and CDR2 LQKENI. With 3 bases removed from V and 1 base from J, the gap between germline ends came to 9 bases. CDR3 length: 14 residues. The CDR3 sequence: CASSPSRRNTEAFF. The CDR3 bases are TGTGCCAGCTCACCCTCAAGGAGGAACACTGAAGCTTTCTTT.

This clone was observed a handful of times. The chain employs TRBV30 and TRBJ1-1, with D possibly matching TRBD1 (5 bases). The germline V gene has CDR1 GTSNPN and CDR2 SVGIG (reference sequence). There are 14 residues in the CDR3. Trimming pared 3 bases from V and 4 bases from J, leaving 15 bases between. CDR3 sequence: CAWRGGRGSTEAFF. The CDR3 DNA reads as TGTGCCTGGAGAGGTGGACGGGGGAGCACTGAAGCTTTCTTT.

This clone appeared a few times. CDR3 sequence: CASSLGNGPLSVGYTF. The CDR3 DNA sequence: TGTGCCAGCAGCTTGGGGAATGGACCCCTCTCGGTTGGCTACACCTTC. The chain joins TRBV5-5 to TRBJ1-2; D call uncertain. CDR1 SGHKS and CDR2 YYEKEE come from the germline V gene (reference sequence). The CDR3 runs 16 residues. V was cut by 0 bases and J by 7 bases, with 19 bases left in between.

The chain is built from TRBV5-1 and TRBJ2-3; 14 bases fit TRBD2. From germline, CDR1 is SGHRS and CDR2 YFSETQ. V dropped 0 bases and J dropped 0; count of bases not matched to a gene: 6. The CDR3 totals 19 residues. Here the CDR3 DNA reads TGCGCCAGCAGCTTGGGTCCGGGACTAGCGGGAGTGAGCACAGATACGCAGTATTTT. Amino acid sequence: CASSLGPGLAGVSTDTQYF.

The rearrangement uses TRBV15 and TRBJ1-5; 7 bases align to TRBD1. Germline V gene lookup returns CDR1 LNHNV and CDR2 YYDKDF (reference sequence). V lost 5 bases to trimming and J lost 0 bases; unmatched junction nucleotides: 4. This CDR3 spans 15 amino acids. CDR3 sequence reads: CATSGGQYSNQPQHF. CDR3 coding DNA: TGTGCCACCAGCGGGGGACAGTATAGCAATCAGCCCCAGCATTTT. Full variable domain (remainder filled in from reference TRBV15 and TRBJ1-5): DAMVIQNPRYQVTQFGKPVTLSCSQTLNHNVMYWYQQKSSQAPKLLFHYYDKDFNNEADTPDNFQSRRPNTSFCFLDIRSPGLGDTAMYLCATSGGQYSNQPQHFGDGTRLSIL.

The CDR3 loop is CASTLRVSGGYEQYF. Here the CDR3 DNA reads TGTGCCAGCACACTAAGGGTTAGCGGGGGGTACGAGCAGTACTTC. This chain uses TRBV2 with TRBJ2-7, with 10 bases lining up with TRBD2. V lost 7 bases to trimming and J lost 4 bases; unmatched junction nucleotides: 10. There are 15 residues in the CDR3. In germline, CDR1 is SNHLY, CDR2 FYNNEI.

V and J are TRBV27 and TRBJ1-6; 7 bases fit TRBD1. Trimming took 3 bases from V and 8 from J; bases not matched to a gene: 16. This CDR3 has 18 amino acids. Per the germline V gene, CDR1 is MNHEY and CDR2 is SMNVEV (reference sequence). Here the CDR3 DNA reads TGTGCCAGCAGTTTGTACTTCCCGCCGGGACAGCGACATTCACCCCTCCACTTT. It is translated as CASSLYFPPGQRHSPLHF.

Ten or more counts support this clone. The rearrangement uses TRBV5-1 and TRBJ1-5; 10 nucleotides match TRBD1. Germline loops: CDR1 SGHRS, CDR2 YFSETQ. The CDR3 length is 14 residues. The V gene end was trimmed by 4 bases and the J gene end by 5 bases; junction bases not matched to a gene: 3. Here the CDR3 reads CASSLTGGHQPQHF. The CDR3 DNA is TGCGCCAGCAGCCTGACAGGGGGCCATCAGCCCCAGCATTTT.

The V call is TRBV19, the J call TRBJ2-1; 7 bases are shared with TRBD2. From germline, CDR1 is LNHDA and CDR2 SQIVND (reference sequence). The CDR3 is 15 amino acids. V was clipped by 4 bases and J by 2 bases; unmatched bases: 5. The CDR3, as DNA: TGTGCCAGTAGTACGCTAGCGGTTACCTACAATGAGCAGTTCTTC. This translates into CASSTLAVTYNEQFF.

The chain couples TRBV19 to TRBJ1-2, with 7 positions matching TRBD1. The CDR3 covers 15 residues. Germline V gene lookup returns CDR1 LNHDA and CDR2 SQIVND (reference sequence). V lost 6 bases, J lost 2 bases, and 9 bases stayed unmatched. This chain's CDR3 is CASRSSGTENYGYTF. Written as DNA, the CDR3 is TGTGCCAGTAGGTCTTCCGGGACAGAAAACTATGGCTACACCTTC.